This T cell receptor beta chain was obtained from a study of blood T cell repertoires in COVID-19. Study summary: Samples representing acute and convalescent COVID-19 were sourced from the United States, Italy and Spain. PBMCs, B-cell-depleted T cells, or T cells provided the cDNA or gDNA that made up the material.

The method was immunoSEQ multiplex PCR; TCRdb's version includes in-frame clones alone and lacks a portion of them. The repertoire consists of 30,000 to 35,000 clones, with around 92% occurring once and the leading ten covering around 0.55%. This clone is a singleton in its sample. This receptor was taken from a woman aged 40 to 50 with active or convalescent COVID-19. The specimen sequenced was peripheral blood.

The CDR3 DNA sequence: TGCGCCAGCAGCCGCGACAGTCCCTCTGGAAACACCATATATTTT. It is translated as CASSRDSPSGNTIYF. The chain links TRBV5-1 to TRBJ1-3; D perhaps matches TRBD1 (5 bases). Germline-derived CDR1 and CDR2 are SGHRS and YFSETQ. The V end lost 4 bases, the J end lost 0 bases, and 11 bases lay between the germline ends. The CDR3 length is 15 residues.